These 29 T cell receptor beta chains came from one sample sequenced in a study of OX40 agonist ivuxolimab in advanced cancers. Produced via immunoSEQ multiplex PCR; TCRdb's table is partial and in-frame only. The sample shows around 62,000 clones, 70% to 85% of them seen only once. The sample consisted of CD4+ or CD8+ T cells sorted from blood, taken in a trial of the OX40 agonist ivuxolimab. Receptor source: an adult with an advanced solid tumor such as melanoma, head and neck, liver or kidney cancer.

J is TRBJ2-4 and V is TRBV7-2; weak D call: TRBD2 (6 bases). The germline V and J ends were trimmed by 5 bases and 4 bases, with 12 bases remaining between them. The CDR3 is 14 amino acids. CDR1 and CDR2 from the germline V gene are SGHTA and FQGNSA. CDR3 protein: CASSPGGGKNIQYF. The CDR3 region has the DNA TGTGCCAGCAGCCCCGGTGGAGGGAAAAACATTCAGTACTTC.

The chain joins TRBV2 to TRBJ2-7, with D hard to call. Germline V lookup: CDR1 SNHLY, CDR2 FYNNEI. Trimming removed 8 bases at V and 1 base at J, with 9 bases between. This CDR3 is 12 amino acids long. The chain's CDR3 is CASSRLSYEQYF. The CDR3 DNA reads TGTGCCAGCTCTCGCCTATCCTACGAGCAGTACTTC.

This chain connects TRBV7-9 to TRBJ2-3; D might be TRBD2 (5 bases). This CDR3 has 13 residues. Germline CDR1 is SEHNR and CDR2 is FQNEAQ (reference sequence). The V gene lost 4 bases and the J gene lost 5 bases, with 10 bases spanning the gap. For the CDR3, the DNA is TGTGCCAGCAGCTCGGACTGGGGAGATACGCAGTATTTT. Translation gives CASSSDWGDTQYF.

The chain employs TRBV7-9 and TRBJ1-2; TRBD1 is a possible D gene (5 bases). Germline-derived CDR1 and CDR2 are SEHNR and FQNEAQ (reference sequence). The V end was cut by 5 bases, the J end by 8 bases, with 21 bases between. This CDR3 is built from 15 residues. DNA for the CDR3: TGTGCCAGCAGCCCACGGGGGGGTACTGGTGAGGGCTACACCTTC. This gives the protein CASSPRGGTGEGYTF.

The chain employs TRBV6-1 and TRBJ2-5, with 8 bases lining up with TRBD2. The junction had 10 bases not matched to a gene; V was cut back by 5 bases and J by 5 bases. CDR1 is MNHNS, CDR2 SASEGT, per germline. This CDR3 contains 15 residues. The CDR3 region has the DNA TGTGCCAGCAGTCTCATATTTCGGGGGGGGGAGACCCAGTACTTC. Residues: CASSLIFRGGETQYF.

CDR3 bases: TGTGCCATCAGCTCCGGGACAAATAATCAGCCCCAGCATTTT. It is translated as CAISSGTNNQPQHF. The chain combines TRBV10-3 with TRBJ1-5; perhaps TRBD1 as D (6 bases). Germline V lookup: CDR1 ENHRY, CDR2 SYGVKD. Trimming cost V 6 bases and J 4 bases, with 13 bases left between them. There are 14 residues in the CDR3.

This sequence joins TRBV4-3 and TRBJ2-1, with a possible D match to TRBD1 (5 bases). This CDR3 has 15 residues. Germline CDR1 is LGHNA and CDR2 is YSLEER. V was shortened by 0 bases and J by 7 bases, with 13 bases between the two germline ends. The CDR3 region is CASSQDRLRGNEQFF. Written as DNA, the CDR3 is TGCGCCAGCAGCCAAGATCGTTTAAGGGGTAATGAGCAGTTCTTC.

The CDR3 loop is CASSLTDSGANVLTF. Written as DNA, the CDR3 is TGTGCCAGCAGCTTGACAGATTCTGGGGCCAACGTCCTGACTTTC. The V call is TRBV11-3, the J call TRBJ2-6; a weak D match, TRBD1 (5 bases). Germline V gives CDR1 SGHNT, CDR2 YENEEA. The CDR3 consists of 15 residues. V was clipped by 3 bases and J by 1 base, with 7 bases between them.

The chain employs TRBV18 and TRBJ2-2, with TRBD2 matching over 7 bases. With 3 bases clipped from V and 1 base from J, the junction kept 5 bases outside the gene matches. CDR1 KGHSH and CDR2 LQKENI come from the germline V gene. This CDR3 is built from 16 residues. The CDR3 DNA sequence: TGTGCCAGCTCACCCCAAGGGAGGGGGAACACCGGGGAGCTGTTTTTT. It is translated as CASSPQGRGNTGELFF.

The rearrangement uses TRBV2 and TRBJ2-5, with TRBD1 as a possible D gene (6 bases). V lost 10 bases to trimming and J lost 5 bases, with 17 bases between them. The CDR3 covers 13 residues. Per the germline V gene, CDR1 is SNHLY and CDR2 is FYNNEI. Here the CDR3 reads CATTTGKGETQYF. CDR3 in DNA: TGTGCCACAACAACAGGGAAGGGGGAGACCCAGTACTTC.

The chain employs TRBV9 and TRBJ2-1; 9 positions match TRBD1. Germline V gives CDR1 SGDLS, CDR2 YYNGEE. CDR3 length: 16 residues. V was pared by 3 bases and J by 8 bases, with 12 bases of the junction left unmatched. In nucleotides, the CDR3 is TGTGCCAGCAGCGCAGACCCCGGGACAGGGTGGGATGAGCAGTTCTTC. It encodes CASSADPGTGWDEQFF.

V is TRBV19 and J is TRBJ1-2; unclear D gene. Trimming cost V 7 bases and J 3 bases, with 6 bases left between them. Germline CDR1 reads LNHDA; CDR2 reads SQIVND (reference sequence). The CDR3 runs 11 residues. The CDR3 coding sequence is TGTGCCAGTAAAACCGACTATGGCTACACCTTC. This sequence encodes CASKTDYGYTF.

This rearrangement joins TRBV7-2 to TRBJ1-3; D unclear. This CDR3 has 17 residues. Germline V gene lookup returns CDR1 SGHTA and CDR2 FQGNSA. V was trimmed by 0 bases and J by 0 bases, leaving 12 bases between them. The CDR3 sequence: CASSLAPGVNSGNTIYF. The CDR3 DNA reads as TGTGCCAGCAGCTTAGCCCCTGGGGTGAACTCTGGAAACACCATATATTTT.

The chain recombines TRBV6-6 with TRBJ1-2; D is possibly TRBD1 (5 bases). The CDR3 sequence is 13 residues long. CDR1 and CDR2 from the germline V gene are MNHNY and SVGAGI (reference sequence). The V and J ends lost 5 bases and 5 bases respectively, with 12 bases between them. Here the CDR3 reads CASSHRDGYGYTF. The DNA of the CDR3 is TGTGCCAGCAGTCACCGGGACGGTTATGGCTACACCTTC.

This sequence joins TRBV5-4 and TRBJ2-2; possible D gene TRBD2, 5 bases. The CDR3 extends over 16 amino acids. The V gene's germline CDR1 is SGHNT and CDR2 YYREEE (reference sequence). V was clipped by 0 bases and J by 5 bases, with 14 bases between them. CDR3 coding DNA: TGTGCCAGCAGCTTGGCTGGACTGCAAACAACCGGGGAGCTGTTTTTT. It codes for CASSLAGLQTTGELFF.

V usage is TRBV19 and J usage is TRBJ1-2; tentative D call: TRBD1 (5 bases). This CDR3 is built from 12 residues. Germline V gene data show CDR1 as LNHDA and CDR2 as SQIVND (reference sequence). V lost 1 base to trimming and J lost 8 bases, with 8 bases between them. CDR3 nucleotide sequence: TGTGCCAGTAGTATAGGGACACCGGGCTACACCTTC. Residues: CASSIGTPGYTF.

The chain recombines TRBV28 with TRBJ2-3; possibly TRBD1 for D (7 bases). Germline lookup yields CDR1 MDHEN and CDR2 SYDVKM. Trimming took off 3 bases at V and 2 bases at J, with 27 bases between the two ends. The CDR3 contains 20 residues. CDR3 nucleotide sequence: TGTGCCAGCAGTTTCCCCCGTTCGACAGGGAGGAGTCCTCACACAGATACGCAGTATTTT. This encodes CASSFPRSTGRSPHTDTQYF.

This chain uses TRBV28 with TRBJ2-3, with D perhaps matching TRBD2 (7 bases). Trimming removed 6 bases from V and 2 bases from J, with 12 bases in between. Germline values: CDR1 MDHEN, CDR2 SYDVKM. The CDR3 is 14 amino acids. CDR3 in amino acids: CASSPGGPTDTQYF. CDR3 DNA sequence: TGTGCCAGCAGCCCCGGGGGGCCCACAGATACGCAGTATTTT.

The chain links TRBV18 to TRBJ2-1, with TRBD2 matching over 8 bases. The CDR3 extends over 15 amino acids. Germline lookup yields CDR1 KGHSH and CDR2 LQKENI. The V gene end was trimmed by 3 bases and the J gene end by 6 bases; junction bases not matched to a gene: 7. CDR3 residues: CASSPIVAGPNEQFF. Here the CDR3 DNA reads TGTGCCAGCTCACCGATAGTAGCGGGGCCCAATGAGCAGTTCTTC.

The J gene is TRBJ2-6, the V gene TRBV6-6; tentatively, D is TRBD1 (6 bases). There are 16 residues in the CDR3. CDR1 is MNHNY, CDR2 SVGAGI, per germline (reference sequence). Trimming took off 6 bases at V and 0 bases at J, with 12 bases between the two ends. The CDR3 region is CASSRDTVSGANVLTF. The CDR3 DNA reads TGTGCCAGCAGCAGGGACACCGTCTCTGGGGCCAACGTCCTGACTTTC.

The chain employs TRBV15 and TRBJ2-2; TRBD1 agrees at 9 bases. The CDR3 is 15 amino acids. The V gene end was trimmed by 3 bases and the J gene end by 6 bases; junction bases not matched to a gene: 5. Germline V gene sequence: CDR1 LNHNV, CDR2 YYDKDF (reference sequence). For the CDR3, the DNA is TGTGCCACCAGCAGGGTACAGGGGGCGGCCGGGGAGCTGTTTTTT. Protein sequence: CATSRVQGAAGELFF.

V usage is TRBV27 and J usage is TRBJ1-6; D is uncertain. Germline assignment: CDR1 MNHEY and CDR2 SMNVEV (reference sequence). V was cut by 3 bases and J by 3 bases, with 6 bases left in between. The CDR3 sequence is 14 residues long. In DNA form, the CDR3 reads TGTGCCAGCAGTTTTCAGGTCTATAATTCACCCCTCCACTTT. Translation: CASSFQVYNSPLHF.

The chain is built from TRBV6-1 and TRBJ2-5, with 11 bases aligning to TRBD1. This CDR3 spans 15 amino acids. Germline V gives CDR1 MNHNS, CDR2 SASEGT. V lost 5 bases to trimming and J lost 6 bases; unmatched junction nucleotides: 8. The CDR3 loop is CASSTRTGGEKTQYF. The CDR3 DNA is TGTGCCAGCAGTACACGGACAGGGGGCGAGAAGACCCAGTACTTC.

The chain is built from TRBV9 and TRBJ2-7, with TRBD1 matching 8 bases. Germline assignment: CDR1 SGDLS and CDR2 YYNGEE. This CDR3 spans 16 amino acids. V gave up 3 bases and J gave up 3 bases; unmatched junction bases: 11. The CDR3 reads CASSGGGQARLYEQYF. CDR3 coding DNA: TGTGCCAGCAGCGGAGGGGGACAGGCCAGACTCTACGAGCAGTACTTC.

V and J are TRBV5-1 and TRBJ1-2, with TRBD1 matching over 7 bases. CDR1 is SGHRS and CDR2 is YFSETQ in the germline V gene. V shed 0 bases and J 8 bases; nucleotides not matched to a gene: 7. The CDR3 loop spans 14 amino acids. The DNA for the CDR3 is TGCGCCAGCAGCTTGGGACAGGGATTGGGGGGCTACACCTTC. As protein: CASSLGQGLGGYTF. Using reference TRBV5-1 and TRBJ1-2 for the parts outside the CDR3, the full variable domain is KAGVTQTPRYLIKTRGQQVTLSCSPISGHRSVSWYQQTPGQGLQFLFEYFSETQRNKGNFPGRFSGRQFSNSRSEMNVSTLELGDSALYLCASSLGQGLGGYTFGSGTRLTVV.

The genes are TRBV20-1 and TRBJ1-5; unclear D gene. Germline V gene data show CDR1 as DFQATT and CDR2 as SNEGSKA (reference sequence). The CDR3 spans 11 residues. The V and J ends lost 6 bases and 9 bases respectively, with 12 bases between them. The CDR3 protein is CSAPLGPPQHF. For the CDR3, the DNA is TGCAGTGCGCCCCTAGGTCCGCCCCAGCATTTT.

This chain joins TRBV2 and TRBJ1-5; D unclear. The CDR3 loop spans 14 amino acids. Trimming took 6 bases from V and 4 from J, leaving 13 bases between them. Germline V gene lookup returns CDR1 SNHLY and CDR2 FYNNEI. The CDR3 DNA reads TGTGCCAGCAGCGAAATGGCCCAAAATCAGCCCCAGCATTTT. This translates into CASSEMAQNQPQHF. Full variable domain (rest looked up from reference TRBV2 and TRBJ1-5): EPEVTQTPSHQVTQMGQEVILRCVPISNHLYFYWYRQILGQKVEFLVSFYNNEISEKSEIFDDQFSVERPDGSNFTLKIRSTKLEDSAMYFCASSEMAQNQPQHFGDGTRLSIL.

V gene TRBV7-9 combines with J gene TRBJ1-1; D remains ambiguous. The CDR3 covers 13 residues. Germline CDR1 and CDR2: SEHNR and FQNEAQ (reference sequence). V was trimmed by 1 base and J by 6 bases, leaving 9 bases between them. The CDR3, as DNA: TGTGCCAGCAGCTTAGTTTGGTTGGCTGAAGCTTTCTTT. Translation: CASSLVWLAEAFF. Full variable domain (missing parts from reference TRBV7-9 and TRBJ1-1): DTGVSQNPRHKITKRGQNVTFRCDPISEHNRLYWYRQTLGQGPEFLTYFQNEAQLEKSRLLSDRFSAERPKGSFSTLEIQRTEQGDSAMYLCASSLVWLAEAFFGQGTRLTVV.

This chain connects TRBV11-1 to TRBJ2-2; D is possibly TRBD2 (6 bases). V gave up 5 bases and J gave up 1 base, with 23 bases separating them. The CDR3 totals 19 residues. Germline loops: CDR1 SGHAT, CDR2 FQDESV (reference sequence). CDR3 amino acids: CASSAKGIGSQMNTGELFF. CDR3 nucleotide sequence: TGTGCCAGCAGCGCGAAAGGAATCGGGAGTCAAATGAACACCGGGGAGCTGTTTTTT.